This TCR beta chain comes out of a study of T-cell memory formation after mild COVID-19. Per germline, CDR1 SGHVS and CDR2 FQNEAQ. CDR3 length equals 13 residues. V was clipped by 5 bases and J by 4 bases, with 9 bases between them. Using constant-segment primers, 5'RACE produced TCR alpha and TCR beta cDNA libraries carrying sample barcodes and UMIs. TCRdb analysed the 5' RACE reads with MiXCR anew, one entry per CDR3 protein. The sample yields over 350,000 distinct CDR3 sequences, roughly 15% seen once. The TCR was taken from a man between 18 and 35 years old who had mild COVID-19 (a few samples of this study predate the infection). Cell type and time point are not known. Sequenced: PBMCs or a T cell subset sorted from them (not recorded which). The chain carries TRBV7-8 and TRBJ1-5, with D hard to call. CDR3 nucleotide sequence: TGTGCCAGCAGCATAACAGCTAATCAGCCCCAGCATTTT. It yields the protein CASSITANQPQHF.